The following is a T cell receptor beta chain sequence with its context. Its antigen is not known. This specimen includes other DNA sequences encoding the same CDR3. Amplification used 60 Vbeta primers and 13 Jbeta primers. Assay used: immunoSEQ multiplex PCR; TCRdb lists only in-frame clones, some missing. The sample gives about 190,000 clones, around nine tenths of which show up once; around 0.31% is in the top ten. These data originate in a study of cytomegalovirus exposure and HLA in healthy donors. Study results and limitations: A later analysis, which compared TCR beta chains of equal frequency, found the HLA-associated ones more clonally expanded. The classifier was said to identify cytomegalovirus status with high specificity and sensitivity.

The V and J ends lost 0 bases and 1 base, in that order; junction bases with no gene match: 1. The CDR3 consists of 15 residues. Germline V gene lookup returns CDR1 SGHNT and CDR2 YYREEE (reference sequence). The TCR was taken from a woman younger than 45 in good health and CMV-seronegative. The chain has TRBV5-4 and TRBJ2-5; 9 bases are shared with TRBD2. Sequenced material: PBMCs. In nucleotides, the CDR3 is TGTGCCAGCAGCTTGGCTAGCGGGGTCCAAGAGACCCAGTACTTC. Amino acids: CASSLASGVQETQYF.